What follows are 8 T cell receptor beta chains derived from one specimen sequenced in a study of T cell repertoires in cytomegalovirus infection. TCRdb re-analysed the reads in MiXCR, keeping a single row per CDR3 protein. The sample lists 150,000 to 200,000 distinct CDR3 sequences, roughly 20% occurring once. Sample: PBMCs. The receptors originated from a human donor in good health (CMV status not recorded). Some clones in this sample may be carry-over from other donors' samples.

The CDR3: CASVGTSGRALGTDTQYF. Written as DNA, the CDR3 is TGTGCCAGCGTCGGGACTAGCGGGAGGGCCCTGGGCACAGATACGCAGTATTTT. The chain joins TRBV6-2 or TRBV6-3 to TRBJ2-3, with 16 bases matching TRBD2. This CDR3 has 18 amino acids. V was clipped by 8 bases and J by 1 base; unmatched bases: 9. Germline assignment: CDR1 MNHEY and CDR2 SVGEGT.

CDR3 protein: CASSLGIPNTEAFF. The CDR3 coding sequence is TGTGCCAGCAGCTTGGGGATTCCGAACACTGAAGCTTTCTTT. The genes are TRBV5-5 and TRBJ1-1; no clear D. The CDR3 runs 14 residues. V lost 0 bases and J lost 1, with 7 bases in between. From germline, CDR1 is SGHKS and CDR2 YYEKEE (reference sequence).

This clonotype has only a few counts. The J gene is TRBJ1-5, the V gene TRBV6-2 or TRBV6-3, with D uncertain. The V and J ends lost 4 bases and 0 bases respectively, with 13 bases between them. The CDR3 spans 16 residues. Germline loops: CDR1 MNHEY, CDR2 SVGEGT. The CDR3 protein is CASSSGQTYSNQPQHF. CDR3 bases: TGTGCCAGCAGTTCCGGCCAGACCTATAGCAATCAGCCCCAGCATTTT.

DNA of the CDR3: TGCGCCAGCAGCATGGGACTCCGGAGGGATGGCTACACCTTC. The encoded protein is CASSMGLRRDGYTF. The chain combines TRBV5-1 with TRBJ1-2, with D possibly TRBD1 on 5 matching bases. Germline CDR1 is SGHRS and CDR2 is YFSETQ. V was cut by 4 bases and J by 6 bases, with 16 bases left in between. The CDR3 length is 14 residues.

This clonotype was seen ten or more times. CDR3 protein: CASSWDGAVAGGKETQYF. The CDR3 DNA follows: TGTGCCAGCAGCTGGGACGGAGCTGTTGCGGGGGGGAAAGAGACCCAGTACTTC. The chain is built from TRBV7-8 and TRBJ2-5; 9 bases line up with TRBD2. The CDR3 totals 18 residues. V was pared by 4 bases and J by 3 bases, with 15 bases of the junction left unmatched. Germline CDR1 is SGHVS and CDR2 is FQNEAQ.

V is TRBV28 and J is TRBJ1-2, with 7 bases that match TRBD1. The CDR3 runs to 15 residues. After removal of 6 bases from V and 5 bases from J, the junction contained 12 bases not matched to a gene. Germline loops: CDR1 MDHEN, CDR2 SYDVKM. The CDR3 is CASSPRGFLVYGYTF. The DNA for the CDR3 is TGTGCCAGCAGCCCCAGGGGGTTCTTGGTTTATGGCTACACCTTC.

This clonotype has more than one count but fewer than ten. V gene TRBV12-3 or TRBV12-4 combines with J gene TRBJ1-6; tentatively, D is TRBD1 (5 bases). This CDR3 is 15 amino acids long. Trimming stripped 3 bases from V and 8 bases from J, with 14 bases between. The CDR3 DNA sequence: TGTGCCAGCAGTTTGGGGGGGTCAGGGCATTCACCCCTCCACTTT. Translation: CASSLGGSGHSPLHF.

The chain uses TRBV6-2 or TRBV6-3 and TRBJ2-1; TRBD2 matches 13 bases. J was trimmed by 10 bases and V by 4 bases; bases with no gene match: 7. The CDR3 length is 15 residues. CDR1 is MNHEY and CDR2 is SVGEGT in the germline V gene. CDR3 region: CASSLTSGRPGEQFF. CDR3 DNA sequence: TGTGCCAGCAGTTTGACTAGCGGGAGGCCGGGGGAGCAGTTCTTC.